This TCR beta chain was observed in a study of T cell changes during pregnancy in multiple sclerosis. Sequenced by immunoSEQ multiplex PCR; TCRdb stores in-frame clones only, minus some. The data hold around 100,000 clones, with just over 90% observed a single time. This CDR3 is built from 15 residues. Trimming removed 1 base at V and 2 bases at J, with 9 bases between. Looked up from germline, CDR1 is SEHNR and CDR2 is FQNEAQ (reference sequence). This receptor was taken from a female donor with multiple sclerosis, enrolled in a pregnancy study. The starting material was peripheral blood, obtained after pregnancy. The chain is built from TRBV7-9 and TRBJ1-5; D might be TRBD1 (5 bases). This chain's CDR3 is CASSLGGGGNQPQHF. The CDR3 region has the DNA TGTGCCAGCAGCTTAGGGGGAGGGGGCAATCAGCCCCAGCATTTT.